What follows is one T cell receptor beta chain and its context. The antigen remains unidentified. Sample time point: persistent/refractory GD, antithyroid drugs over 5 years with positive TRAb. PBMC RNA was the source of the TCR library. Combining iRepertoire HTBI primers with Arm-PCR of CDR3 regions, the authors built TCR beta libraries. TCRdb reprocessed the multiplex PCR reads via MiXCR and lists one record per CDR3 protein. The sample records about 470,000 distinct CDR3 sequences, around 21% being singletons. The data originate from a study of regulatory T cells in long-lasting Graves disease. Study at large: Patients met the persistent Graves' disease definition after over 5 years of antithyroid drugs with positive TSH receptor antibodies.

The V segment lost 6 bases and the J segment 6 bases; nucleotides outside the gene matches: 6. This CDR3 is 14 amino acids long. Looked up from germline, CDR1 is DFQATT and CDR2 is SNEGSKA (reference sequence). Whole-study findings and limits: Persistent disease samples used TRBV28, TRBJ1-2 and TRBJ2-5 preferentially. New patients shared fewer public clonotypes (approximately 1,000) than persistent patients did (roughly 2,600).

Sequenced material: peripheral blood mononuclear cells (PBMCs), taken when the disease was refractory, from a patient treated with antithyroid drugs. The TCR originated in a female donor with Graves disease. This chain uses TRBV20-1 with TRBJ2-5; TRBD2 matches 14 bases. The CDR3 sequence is CSARTSGRQKTQYF. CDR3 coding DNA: TGCAGTGCACGGACTAGCGGGAGGCAAAAGACCCAGTACTTC.